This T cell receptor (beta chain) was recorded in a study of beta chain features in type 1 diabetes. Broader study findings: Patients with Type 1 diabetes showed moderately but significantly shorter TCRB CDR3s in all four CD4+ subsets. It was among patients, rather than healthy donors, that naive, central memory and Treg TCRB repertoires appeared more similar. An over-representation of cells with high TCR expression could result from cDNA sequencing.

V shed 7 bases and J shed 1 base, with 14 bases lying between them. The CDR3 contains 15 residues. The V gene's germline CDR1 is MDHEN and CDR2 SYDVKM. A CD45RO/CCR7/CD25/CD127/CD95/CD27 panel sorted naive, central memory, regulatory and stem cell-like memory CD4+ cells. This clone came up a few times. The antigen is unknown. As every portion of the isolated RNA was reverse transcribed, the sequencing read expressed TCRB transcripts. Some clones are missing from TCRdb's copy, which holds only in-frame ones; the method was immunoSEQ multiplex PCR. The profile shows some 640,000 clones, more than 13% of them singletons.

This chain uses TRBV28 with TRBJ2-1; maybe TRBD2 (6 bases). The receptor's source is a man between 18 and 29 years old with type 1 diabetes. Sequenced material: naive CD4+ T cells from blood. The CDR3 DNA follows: TGTGCCAGCACCGACGGTGGGGGGTCCTACAATGAGCAGTTCTTC. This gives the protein CASTDGGGSYNEQFF.